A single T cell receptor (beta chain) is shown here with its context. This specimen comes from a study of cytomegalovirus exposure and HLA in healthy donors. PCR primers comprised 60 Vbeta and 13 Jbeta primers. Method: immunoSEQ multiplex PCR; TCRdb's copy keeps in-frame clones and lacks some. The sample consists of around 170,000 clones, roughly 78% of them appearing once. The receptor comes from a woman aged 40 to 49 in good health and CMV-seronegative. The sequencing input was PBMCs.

CDR3 sequence reads: CAWSALGTANQPQHF. Written as DNA, the CDR3 is TGTGCCTGGAGTGCTCTCGGGACAGCTAATCAGCCCCAGCATTTT. The gene calls are TRBV30 and TRBJ1-5; 7 bases align to TRBD1. The junction had 7 bases not matched to a gene; V was cut back by 1 base and J by 4 bases. Germline CDR1 reads GTSNPN; CDR2 reads SVGIG (reference sequence). This CDR3 contains 15 residues.